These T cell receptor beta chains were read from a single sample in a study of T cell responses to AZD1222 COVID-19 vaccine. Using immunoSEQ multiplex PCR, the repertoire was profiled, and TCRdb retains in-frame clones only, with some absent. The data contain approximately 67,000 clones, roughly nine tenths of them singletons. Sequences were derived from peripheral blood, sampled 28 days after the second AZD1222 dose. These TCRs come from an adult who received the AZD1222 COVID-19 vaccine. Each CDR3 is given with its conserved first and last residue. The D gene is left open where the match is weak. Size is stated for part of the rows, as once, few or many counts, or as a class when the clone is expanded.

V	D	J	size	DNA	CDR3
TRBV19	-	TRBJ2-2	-	TGTGCCAGTAGTTCCCCGGGACTTACATTAAGCACCGGGGAGCTGTTTTTT	CASSSPGLTLSTGELFF
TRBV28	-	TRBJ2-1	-	TGTGCCAGCAGCGAAATAGCGTACAATGAGCAGTTCTTC	CASSEIAYNEQFF
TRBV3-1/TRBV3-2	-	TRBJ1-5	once	TGTGCCAGCGCCCGGACGGCTAGCAATCAGCCCCAGCATTTT	CASARTASNQPQHF
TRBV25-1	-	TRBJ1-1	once	TGTGCCAGCGGGGCGGTTGCAGGAACAGAAGCTTTCTTT	CASGAVAGTEAFF
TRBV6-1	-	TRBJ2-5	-	TGTGCCAGCAGTGAAGGGGGTGGGGGTAGGGAGACCCAGTACTTC	CASSEGGGGRETQYF
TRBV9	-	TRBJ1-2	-	TGTGCCAGCAGCGTAGGAAGCCTGCCTGGCTATGGCTACACCTTC	CASSVGSLPGYGYTF
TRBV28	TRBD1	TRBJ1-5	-	TGTGCCAGCAGTTTAGGGACAGTTAGCAATCAGCCCCAGCATTTT	CASSLGTVSNQPQHF
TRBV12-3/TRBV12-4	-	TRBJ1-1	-	TGTGCCAGCAGTTTAGTCCAAGAAGCTTTCTTT	CASSLVQEAFF
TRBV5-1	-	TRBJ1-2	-	TGCGCCAGCAGCTTACTGCCAGGCCGGTCGGATGGCTACACCTTC	CASSLLPGRSDGYTF
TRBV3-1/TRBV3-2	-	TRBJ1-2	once	TGTGCCAGCAGCCAAGAACCTGGCTATGGCTACACCTTC	CASSQEPGYGYTF
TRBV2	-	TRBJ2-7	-	TGTGCCAGCAGTTTGGGGTGGGGCTACGAGCAGTACTTC	CASSLGWGYEQYF
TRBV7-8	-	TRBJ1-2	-	TGTGCCAGCAGCTTACCACTCGAGGGGGACAAGGGACGGAGTGGCTACACCTTC	CASSLPLEGDKGRSGYTF
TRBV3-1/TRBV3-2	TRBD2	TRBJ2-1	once	TGTGCCAGCAGCGGGACTAGCGGGTCCTCTAAGCAGTTCTTC	CASSGTSGSSKQFF